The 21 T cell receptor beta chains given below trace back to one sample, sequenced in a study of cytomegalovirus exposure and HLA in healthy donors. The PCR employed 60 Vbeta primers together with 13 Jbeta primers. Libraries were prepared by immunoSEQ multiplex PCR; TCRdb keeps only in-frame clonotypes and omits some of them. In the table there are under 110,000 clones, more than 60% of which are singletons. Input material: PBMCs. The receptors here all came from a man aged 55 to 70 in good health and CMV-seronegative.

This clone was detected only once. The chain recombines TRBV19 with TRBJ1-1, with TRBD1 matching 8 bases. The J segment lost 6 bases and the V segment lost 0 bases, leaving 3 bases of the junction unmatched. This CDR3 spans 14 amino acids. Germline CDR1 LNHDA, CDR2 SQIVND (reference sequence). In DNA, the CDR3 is TGTGCCAGTAGTATAGATAGGACAGGGTCTGAAGCTTTCTTT. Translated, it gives CASSIDRTGSEAFF.

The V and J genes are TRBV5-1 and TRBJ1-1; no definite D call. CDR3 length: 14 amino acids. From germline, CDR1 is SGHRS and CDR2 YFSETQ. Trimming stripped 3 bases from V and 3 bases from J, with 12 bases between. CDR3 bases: TGCGCCAGCAGCTCTCGGGATGGGTACACTGAAGCTTTCTTT. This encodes CASSSRDGYTEAFF.

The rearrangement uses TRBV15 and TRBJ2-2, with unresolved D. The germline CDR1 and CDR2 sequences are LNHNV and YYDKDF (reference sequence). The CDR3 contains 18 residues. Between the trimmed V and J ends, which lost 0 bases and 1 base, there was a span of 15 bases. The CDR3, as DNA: TGTGCCACCAGCAGAGATCCTACTCTCCACGTGAACACCGGGGAGCTGTTTTTT. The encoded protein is CATSRDPTLHVNTGELFF. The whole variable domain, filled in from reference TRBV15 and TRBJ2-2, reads DAMVIQNPRYQVTQFGKPVTLSCSQTLNHNVMYWYQQKSSQAPKLLFHYYDKDFNNEADTPDNFQSRRPNTSFCFLDIRSPGLGDTAMYLCATSRDPTLHVNTGELFFGEGSRLTVL.

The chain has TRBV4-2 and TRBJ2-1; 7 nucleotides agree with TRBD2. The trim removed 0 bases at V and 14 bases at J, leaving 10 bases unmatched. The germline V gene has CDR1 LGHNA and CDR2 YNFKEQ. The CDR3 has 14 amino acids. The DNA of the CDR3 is TGTGCCAGCAGCCAAGAGGAGCGGGGAAGGGATAAGTTCTTC. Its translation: CASSQEERGRDKFF.

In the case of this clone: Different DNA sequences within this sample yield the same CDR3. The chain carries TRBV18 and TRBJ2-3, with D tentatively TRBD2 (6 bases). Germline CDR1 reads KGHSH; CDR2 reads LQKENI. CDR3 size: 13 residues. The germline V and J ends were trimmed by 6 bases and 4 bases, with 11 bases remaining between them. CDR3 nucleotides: TGTGCCAGCTCCCCCGGGGGTGCAGATACGCAGTATTTT. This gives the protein CASSPGGADTQYF. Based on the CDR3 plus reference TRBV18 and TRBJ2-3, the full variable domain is NAGVMQNPRHLVRRRGQEARLRCSPMKGHSHVYWYRQLPEEGLKFMVYLQKENIIDESGMPKERFSAEFPKEGPSILRIQQVVRGDSAAYFCASSPGGADTQYFGPGTRLTVL.

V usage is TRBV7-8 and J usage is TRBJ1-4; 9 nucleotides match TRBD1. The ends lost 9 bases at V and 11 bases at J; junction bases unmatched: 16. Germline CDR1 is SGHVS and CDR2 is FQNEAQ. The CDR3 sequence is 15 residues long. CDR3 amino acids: CASTVQGQGSGKLFF. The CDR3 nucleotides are TGTGCCAGTACGGTCCAGGGACAGGGCAGTGGCAAACTGTTTTTT.

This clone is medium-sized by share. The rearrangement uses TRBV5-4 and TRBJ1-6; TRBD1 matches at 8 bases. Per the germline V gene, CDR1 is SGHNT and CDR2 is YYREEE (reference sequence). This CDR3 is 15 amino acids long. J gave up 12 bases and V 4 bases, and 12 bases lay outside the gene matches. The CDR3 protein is CASSGGDRGMVPLHF. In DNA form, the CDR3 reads TGTGCCAGCAGCGGGGGAGACAGGGGAATGGTACCCCTCCACTTT.

The CDR3 sequence: CASFTGGTDTQYF. CDR3 DNA: TGTGCCAGCTTTACAGGGGGCACAGATACGCAGTATTTT. The chain combines TRBV6-5 with TRBJ2-3, with TRBD1 matching 7 bases. V lost 8 bases and J lost 1; bases outside the gene matches: 3. CDR1 is MNHEY and CDR2 is SVGAGI in the germline V gene. The CDR3 extends over 13 amino acids.

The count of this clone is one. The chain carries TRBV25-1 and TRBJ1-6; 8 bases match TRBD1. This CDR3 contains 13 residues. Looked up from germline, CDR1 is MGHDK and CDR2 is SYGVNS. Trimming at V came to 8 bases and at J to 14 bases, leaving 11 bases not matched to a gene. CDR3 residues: CASGGQAKRALHF. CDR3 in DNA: TGTGCCAGCGGGGGACAGGCGAAGCGCGCCCTCCACTTT. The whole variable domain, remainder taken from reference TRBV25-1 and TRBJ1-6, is EADIYQTPRYLVIGTGKKITLECSQTMGHDKMYWYQQDPGMELHLIHYSYGVNSTEKGDLSSESTVSRIRTEHFPLTLESARPSHTSQYLCASGGQAKRALHFGNGTRLTVT.

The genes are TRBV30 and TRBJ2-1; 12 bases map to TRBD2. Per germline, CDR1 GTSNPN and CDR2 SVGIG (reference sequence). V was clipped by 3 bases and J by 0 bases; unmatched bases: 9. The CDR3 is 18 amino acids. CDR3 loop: CAWRGGLAGRSSYNEQFF. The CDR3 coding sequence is TGTGCCTGGAGGGGGGGACTAGCGGGTCGGAGCTCCTACAATGAGCAGTTCTTC.

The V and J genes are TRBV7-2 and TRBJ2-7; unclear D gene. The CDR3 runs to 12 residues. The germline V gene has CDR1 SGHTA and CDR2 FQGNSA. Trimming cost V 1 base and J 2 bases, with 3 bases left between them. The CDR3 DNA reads TGTGCCAGCAGCTTAGGCGCCTACGAGCAGTACTTC. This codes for CASSLGAYEQYF.

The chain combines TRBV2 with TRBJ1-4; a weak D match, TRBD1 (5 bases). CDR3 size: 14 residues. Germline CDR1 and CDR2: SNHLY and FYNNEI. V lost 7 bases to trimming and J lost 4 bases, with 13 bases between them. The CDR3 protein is CASITGGYNEKLFF. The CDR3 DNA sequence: TGTGCCAGCATCACGGGGGGGTATAATGAAAAACTGTTTTTT.

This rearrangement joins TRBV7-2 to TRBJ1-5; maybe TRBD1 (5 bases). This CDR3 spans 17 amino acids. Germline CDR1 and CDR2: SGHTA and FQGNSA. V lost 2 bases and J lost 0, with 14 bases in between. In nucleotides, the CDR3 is TGTGCCAGCAGCTTAAACCCCACAGACAGTAGCAATCAGCCCCAGCATTTT. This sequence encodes CASSLNPTDSSNQPQHF.

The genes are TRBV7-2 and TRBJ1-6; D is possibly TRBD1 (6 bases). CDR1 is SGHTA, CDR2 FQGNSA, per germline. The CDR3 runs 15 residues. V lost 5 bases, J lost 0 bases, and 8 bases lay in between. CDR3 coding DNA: TGTGCCAGCAGCCAGGACAGCTCCTATAATTCACCCCTCCACTTT. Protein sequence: CASSQDSSYNSPLHF.

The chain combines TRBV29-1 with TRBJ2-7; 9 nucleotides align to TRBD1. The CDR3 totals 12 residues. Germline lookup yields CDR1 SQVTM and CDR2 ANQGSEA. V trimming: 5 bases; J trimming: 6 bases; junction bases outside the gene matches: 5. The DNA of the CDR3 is TGCAGCGTTACCGGGACAGGGCCCGAGCAGTACTTC. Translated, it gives CSVTGTGPEQYF.

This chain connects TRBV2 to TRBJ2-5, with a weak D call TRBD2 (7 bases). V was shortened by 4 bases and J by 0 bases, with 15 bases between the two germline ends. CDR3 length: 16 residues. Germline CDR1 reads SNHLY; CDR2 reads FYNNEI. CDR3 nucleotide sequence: TGTGCCAGCAGTGGAGCGGGACACGTCAACCAAGAGACCCAGTACTTC. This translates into CASSGAGHVNQETQYF.

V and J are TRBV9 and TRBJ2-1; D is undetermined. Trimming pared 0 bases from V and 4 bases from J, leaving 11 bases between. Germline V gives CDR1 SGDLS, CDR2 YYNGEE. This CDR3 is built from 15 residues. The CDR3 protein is CASSVEPRKYNEQFF. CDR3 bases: TGTGCCAGCAGCGTAGAGCCGAGAAAATACAATGAGCAGTTCTTC.

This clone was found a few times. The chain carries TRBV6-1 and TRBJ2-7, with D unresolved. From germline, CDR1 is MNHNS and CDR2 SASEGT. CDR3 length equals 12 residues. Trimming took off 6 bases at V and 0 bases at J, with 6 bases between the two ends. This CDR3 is CASRHSSYEQYV. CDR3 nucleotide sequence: TGTGCCAGCAGGCACAGCTCCTACGAGCAGTACGTC.

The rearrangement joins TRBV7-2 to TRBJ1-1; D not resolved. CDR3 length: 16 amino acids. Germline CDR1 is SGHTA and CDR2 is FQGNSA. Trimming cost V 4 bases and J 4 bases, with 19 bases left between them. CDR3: CASSSPGFTPVTEAFF. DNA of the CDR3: TGTGCCAGCAGCTCCCCCGGGTTTACGCCCGTCACTGAAGCTTTCTTT.

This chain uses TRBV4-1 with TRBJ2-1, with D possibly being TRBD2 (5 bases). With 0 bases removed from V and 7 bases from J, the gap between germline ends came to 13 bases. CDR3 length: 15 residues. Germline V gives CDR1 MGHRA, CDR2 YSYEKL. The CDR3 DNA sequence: TGCGCCAGCAGCCAAGATCTGGGAGTTGATAATGAGCAGTTCTTC. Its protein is CASSQDLGVDNEQFF.

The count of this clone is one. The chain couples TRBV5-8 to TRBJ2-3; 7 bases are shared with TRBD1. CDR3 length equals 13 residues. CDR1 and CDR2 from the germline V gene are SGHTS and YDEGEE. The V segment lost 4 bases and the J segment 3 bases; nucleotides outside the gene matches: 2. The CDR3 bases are TGTGCCAGCAGCCGACAGGGAACAGATACGCAGTATTTT. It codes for CASSRQGTDTQYF.